This entry lists 2 T cell receptor beta chains sequenced from one sample in a study of beta chain features in type 1 diabetes. Study outcomes and limitations: Shortening of TCRB CDR3s, moderate but significant, appeared in all four CD4+ subsets of Type 1 diabetes patients.

These TCRs' antigens remain unknown. Every isolated RNA sample was fully reverse transcribed, so sequencing captured expressed TCRB transcripts. Sequencing was performed with immunoSEQ multiplex PCR; in TCRdb, only in-frame clones are kept and a portion is missing. The data hold more than 300,000 clones, with roughly 9% observed a single time. Sequenced material: central memory CD4+ T cells from blood. These receptor sequences come from a young man with type 1 diabetes.

This clone has only a few counts. The chain joins TRBV19 to TRBJ1-5; no definite D call. Germline V CDR1 and CDR2: LNHDA, SQIVND (reference sequence). V lost 5 bases and J 2 bases, leaving 13 bases between the germline ends. The CDR3 contains 15 residues. The CDR3 region is CASSPGSGGNQPQHF. The CDR3 coding sequence is TGTGCCAGTAGTCCCGGGAGCGGAGGCAATCAGCCCCAGCATTTT.

This chain links TRBV30 with TRBJ2-6; D gene ambiguous. V dropped 3 bases and J dropped 2 bases, with 11 bases sitting between them. This CDR3 comprises 15 residues. The germline V gene has CDR1 GTSNPN and CDR2 SVGIG (reference sequence). The CDR3 coding sequence is TGTGCCTGGAGATCGTCTAGTGCTGGGGCCAACGTCCTGACTTTC. Translated, it gives CAWRSSSAGANVLTF.